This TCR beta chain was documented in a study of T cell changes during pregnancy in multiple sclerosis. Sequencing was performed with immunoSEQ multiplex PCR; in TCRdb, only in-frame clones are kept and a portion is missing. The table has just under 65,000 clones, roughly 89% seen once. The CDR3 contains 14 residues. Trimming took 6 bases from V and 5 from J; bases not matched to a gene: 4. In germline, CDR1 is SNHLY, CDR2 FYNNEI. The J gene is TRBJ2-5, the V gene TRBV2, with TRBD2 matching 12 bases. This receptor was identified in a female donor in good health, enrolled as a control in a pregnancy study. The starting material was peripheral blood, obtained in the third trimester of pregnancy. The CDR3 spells CASRGLAGLETQYF. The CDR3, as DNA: TGTGCCAGCAGAGGACTAGCGGGGTTGGAGACCCAGTACTTC.